This TCR beta chain was obtained from a study of T cell responses to AZD1222 COVID-19 vaccine. About the study: Pooling covered second doses at about 4 or about 12 weeks.

Findings of the study overall: Spike-specific TCR breadth rose after two AZD1222 doses, and depth rose as well. Mostly white British, mostly female donors; authors suggested clonal diversity may be underestimated. Spike-spanning, vaccine-associated CD4 TCRs were dominant at 160-218 and 743-854.

Germline V lookup: CDR1 MDHEN, CDR2 SYDVKM. V dropped 6 bases and J dropped 1; count of bases not matched to a gene: 4. CDR3 length: 14 amino acids. Libraries were prepared by immunoSEQ multiplex PCR; TCRdb keeps only in-frame clonotypes and omits some of them. This sample has more than 150,000 clones; 80% to 95% occur once, and the top ten carry about 10%. With respect to this clone: Antigen specificity is unknown.

The source of this sequence is an adult in good health. The V gene is TRBV28, the J gene TRBJ1-1; 8 bases fit TRBD1. The specimen comprised peripheral blood, sampled on day 0 of AZD1222 vaccination. CDR3 bases: TGTGCCAGCAGCTCCGGACAGGGGAACACTGAAGCTTTCTTT. This translates into CASSSGQGNTEAFF.